This T cell receptor beta chain is drawn from a study of OX40 agonist ivuxolimab in advanced cancers. This CDR3 region has 15 residues. V lost 7 bases and J 4 bases, leaving 14 bases between the germline ends. The germline V gene encodes CDR1 MNHNY and CDR2 SVGAGI (reference sequence). Overall study results and limits: CD8+ T cells were the subset that, on average, had more expanded clones than CD4+.

Clones were read by immunoSEQ multiplex PCR, and TCRdb kept only the in-frame ones, dropping some. The data hold tens of thousands of clones, with around 80% observed a single time. Of note for this clone: Its antigen is unknown.

The origin of this receptor is an adult with an advanced solid tumor such as melanoma, head and neck, liver or kidney cancer. The chain recombines TRBV6-6 with TRBJ1-6; the D gene is possibly TRBD1 (5 bases). This sample comprised CD4+ or CD8+ T cells sorted from blood, obtained in a trial of the OX40 agonist ivuxolimab. As DNA, the CDR3 is TGTGCCAGCACCACAACCTGGGGGTATAATTCACCCCTCCACTTT. This encodes CASTTTWGYNSPLHF.